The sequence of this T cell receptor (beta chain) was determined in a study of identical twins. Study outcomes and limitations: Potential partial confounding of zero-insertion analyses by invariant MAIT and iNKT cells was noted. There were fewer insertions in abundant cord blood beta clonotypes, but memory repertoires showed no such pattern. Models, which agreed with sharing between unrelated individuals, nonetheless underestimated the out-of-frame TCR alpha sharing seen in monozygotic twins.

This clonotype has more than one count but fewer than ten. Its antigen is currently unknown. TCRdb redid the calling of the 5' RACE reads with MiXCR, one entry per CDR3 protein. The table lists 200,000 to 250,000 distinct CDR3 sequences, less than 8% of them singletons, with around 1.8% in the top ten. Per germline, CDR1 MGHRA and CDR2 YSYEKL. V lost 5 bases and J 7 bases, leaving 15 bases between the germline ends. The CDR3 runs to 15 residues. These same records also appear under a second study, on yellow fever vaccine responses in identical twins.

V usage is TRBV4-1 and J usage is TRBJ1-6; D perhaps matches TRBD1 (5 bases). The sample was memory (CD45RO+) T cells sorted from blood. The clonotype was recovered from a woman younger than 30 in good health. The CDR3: CASSRGPTGNSPLHF. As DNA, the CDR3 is TGCGCCAGCAGCAGGGGCCCCACTGGGAATTCACCCCTCCACTTT.